The rows below give T cell receptor beta chains drawn from one sample of a study of blood T cell repertoires in COVID-19. Method: immunoSEQ multiplex PCR; TCRdb's copy keeps in-frame clones and lacks some. The sample holds around 130,000 clones, roughly four fifths seen once. The specimen was PBMCs or T cells enriched from blood (not recorded which). The source of these receptors is a man younger than 40 who had recovered from COVID-19. Both conserved end residues are part of each CDR3. The D gene is left open where the match is weak. Not every row has a clone size; where given, it reads once, few, many or a size class.

cdr3_aa: CASSLGTGFSGNTIYF; cdr3_nt: TGTGCCAGCAGCTTAGGAACAGGGTTCTCTGGAAACACCATATATTTT; v_call: TRBV11-2; d_call: -; clone_size: -; j_call: TRBJ1-3
cdr3_aa: CASRTAGYYEQYF; cdr3_nt: TGTGCCAGCCGGACTGCCGGATACTACGAGCAGTACTTC; v_call: TRBV2; d_call: -; clone_size: few; j_call: TRBJ2-7
cdr3_aa: CASSYGTGTINTEAFF; cdr3_nt: TGTGCCAGCAGCTATGGGACAGGCACGATTAACACTGAAGCTTTCTTT; v_call: TRBV4-2; d_call: TRBD1; clone_size: -; j_call: TRBJ1-1
cdr3_aa: CASSVENTEAFF; cdr3_nt: TGTGCCAGCAGTGTAGAAAACACTGAAGCTTTCTTT; v_call: TRBV2; d_call: -; clone_size: -; j_call: TRBJ1-1
cdr3_aa: CASRLEGTGYNEQFF; cdr3_nt: TGTGCCAGCAGATTAGAGGGGACTGGCTACAATGAGCAGTTCTTC; v_call: TRBV6-4; d_call: -; clone_size: -; j_call: TRBJ2-1
cdr3_aa: CVSSLGSQTEAFF; cdr3_nt: TGCGTCTCCAGCCTGGGCTCTCAGACTGAAGCTTTCTTT; v_call: TRBV5-1; d_call: -; clone_size: few; j_call: TRBJ1-1
cdr3_aa: CASSQTRTGELFF; cdr3_nt: TGTGCCAGCAGCCAGACGAGGACCGGGGAGCTGTTTTTT; v_call: TRBV3-1/TRBV3-2; d_call: -; clone_size: few; j_call: TRBJ2-2
cdr3_aa: CASFRWGGPGDTQYF; cdr3_nt: TGTGCCAGCTTCCGATGGGGGGGACCAGGAGATACGCAGTATTTT; v_call: TRBV2; d_call: TRBD2; clone_size: -; j_call: TRBJ2-3
cdr3_aa: CASSDRSGRGETQYF; cdr3_nt: TGTGCCAGCAGCGACCGCAGCGGGAGAGGGGAGACCCAGTACTTC; v_call: TRBV3-1/TRBV3-2; d_call: TRBD2; clone_size: -; j_call: TRBJ2-5
cdr3_aa: CAIRTGLAGGPSEQYF; cdr3_nt: TGTGCCATCAGAACGGGACTAGCGGGAGGGCCTTCCGAGCAGTACTTC; v_call: TRBV10-3; d_call: TRBD2; clone_size: -; j_call: TRBJ2-7